These 19 T cell receptor beta chains were all obtained from the same sample, sequenced in a study of vaccination and CD4 T cells after COVID-19. Treatment denoted: approximately nine-day PBMC culture with coronavirus spike peptide pools or control peptides (ViraFEST assay). The unexposed donor's CD4+ T cells were collected before the COVID-19 pandemic (2011-2018). These receptors are not linked to any known antigen. An Oncomine TCR Beta short-read assay was used to sequence the DNA from cultured CD4+ T cells. Extraction of genomic DNA was performed on cultured CD4+ T cells. TCRdb fed the PCR reads into MiXCR, producing one record per CDR3 protein. Of about 9,300 distinct CDR3 sequences listed, under 35% are singletons. The sequencing input was CD4+ T cells from blood, cultured in vitro. The origin of the receptors is a human donor in good health.

This rearrangement joins TRBV27 to TRBJ1-1, with TRBD1 matching over 11 bases. There are 17 residues in the CDR3. V lost 4 bases and J lost 11; bases outside the gene matches: 18. The V gene's germline CDR1 is MNHEY and CDR2 SMNVEV (reference sequence). The CDR3 DNA follows: TGTGCCAGCAGTTCGAGCCACCTCAGGACAGGGGGCGAATGGGCTTTCTTT. Translation gives CASSSSHLRTGGEWAFF.

CDR3 DNA: TGTGCCAGCAGCATCCTTGGACTAGCTAGCGATGAGCAGTTCTTC. Translation gives CASSILGLASDEQFF. The chain has TRBV7-2 and TRBJ2-1; 8 nucleotides agree with TRBD2. V was pared by 5 bases and J by 8 bases, with 11 bases of the junction left unmatched. CDR3 length: 15 residues. Germline CDR1 reads SGHTA; CDR2 reads FQGNSA.

This clonotype is termed medium-sized (0.01 to 0.1%). The chain employs TRBV7-9 and TRBJ2-7, with 7 nucleotides matching TRBD2. V shed 4 bases and J 4 bases; nucleotides not matched to a gene: 13. The CDR3 has 16 amino acids. Germline V gene lookup returns CDR1 SEHNR and CDR2 FQNEAQ (reference sequence). For the CDR3, the DNA is TGTGCCAGCAGCTCCCTAAAGGGGCGGGGGATTTACGAGCAGTACTTC. Translated: CASSSLKGRGIYEQYF.

This clonotype came up once. This chain uses TRBV10-3 with TRBJ1-2; no clear D. Trimming stripped 0 bases from V and 0 bases from J, with 8 bases between. CDR3 length: 15 amino acids. Germline CDR1 is ENHRY and CDR2 is SYGVKD. CDR3 protein: CAISESVISNYGYTF. In DNA form, the CDR3 reads TGTGCCATCAGTGAGTCTGTCATTTCTAACTATGGCTACACCTTC.

In the case of this clonotype: The junction does not match germline at one end; this may be a read error. The genes are TRBV11-3 and TRBJ2-5; the D is unclear. CDR1 is SGHNT and CDR2 is YENEEA in the germline V gene. The CDR3 covers 13 residues. The CDR3 spells CGSSVGIQETQYF. The CDR3 coding sequence is TGTGGCAGCAGCGTGGGGATACAAGAGACCCAGTACTTC. The variable domain in full, completed from reference TRBV11-3 and TRBJ2-5, reads EAGVVQSPRYKIIEKKQPVAFWCNPISGHNTLYWYLQNLGQGPELLIRYENEEAVDDSQLPKDRFSAERLKGVDSTLKIQPAELGDSAVYLCGSSVGIQETQYFGPGTRLLVL.

This clonotype was observed a handful of times. The chain has TRBV19 and TRBJ2-5; a weak D match, TRBD2 (5 bases). Germline loops: CDR1 LNHDA, CDR2 SQIVND (reference sequence). V was cut by 5 bases and J by 5 bases, with 12 bases left in between. The CDR3 is 13 residues long. This CDR3 reads CASSPPRGETQYF. Here the CDR3 DNA reads TGTGCCAGTAGTCCGCCCAGAGGGGAGACCCAGTACTTC.

The sample holds a few counts of this clonotype. V is TRBV20-1 and J is TRBJ2-7; perhaps TRBD2 as D (5 bases). Germline V CDR1 and CDR2: DFQATT, SNEGSKA (reference sequence). Trimming stripped 0 bases from V and 5 bases from J, with 17 bases between. The CDR3 length is 15 residues. The CDR3, as DNA: TGCAGTGCTAGAGATCCGAGGACTCCCCCCCACGAGCAGTACTTC. This codes for CSARDPRTPPHEQYF.

The V call is TRBV6-1, the J call TRBJ2-6; D not resolved. Germline-derived CDR1 and CDR2 are MNHNS and SASEGT. The CDR3 loop spans 11 amino acids. Trimming cost V 8 bases and J 2 bases, with 1 base left between them. The CDR3 here is CASAGANVLTF. CDR3 bases: TGTGCCAGCGCTGGGGCCAACGTCCTGACTTTC.

V and J are TRBV7-3 and TRBJ1-5; a weak D match, TRBD1 (5 bases). The CDR3 contains 13 residues. V gave up 2 bases and J gave up 5 bases, with 7 bases separating them. Germline V gene lookup returns CDR1 SGHTA and CDR2 FQGTGA. The CDR3 loop is CASSLGGDQPQHF. Written as DNA, the CDR3 is TGTGCCAGCAGCTTAGGGGGTGATCAGCCCCAGCATTTT.

The chain has TRBV5-1 and TRBJ1-2; 12 nucleotides line up with TRBD1. Germline V gives CDR1 SGHRS, CDR2 YFSETQ. V was pared by 3 bases and J by 8 bases, with 5 bases of the junction left unmatched. This CDR3 is built from 14 residues. The CDR3 spells CASSSGQGAYGYTF. The CDR3, as DNA: TGCGCCAGCAGCTCGGGACAGGGGGCTTACGGCTACACCTTC.

This clonotype is deemed medium-sized. V and J are TRBV19 and TRBJ1-6; D might be TRBD1 (6 bases). CDR1 is LNHDA and CDR2 is SQIVND in the germline V gene (reference sequence). V shed 1 base and J shed 7 bases, with 8 bases lying between them. The CDR3 covers 14 residues. The CDR3 protein is CASSIVGQNSPLHF. The CDR3, as DNA: TGTGCCAGTAGTATAGTCGGACAGAATTCACCCCTCCACTTT.

J is TRBJ1-5 and V is TRBV6-5; D not certain. This CDR3 is 18 amino acids long. From germline, CDR1 is MNHEY and CDR2 SVGAGI. V gave up 0 bases and J gave up 0 bases, with 15 bases separating them. The CDR3 sequence is CASSYSDPGLYSNQPQHF. Written as DNA, the CDR3 is TGTGCCAGCAGTTACTCTGACCCCGGACTCTATAGCAATCAGCCCCAGCATTTT.

The chain has TRBV19 and TRBJ1-5; D may be TRBD1 (6 bases). Germline V lookup: CDR1 LNHDA, CDR2 SQIVND (reference sequence). The CDR3 sequence is 16 residues long. V dropped 4 bases and J dropped 3 bases, with 16 bases sitting between them. The CDR3 spells CASSKGTGKNNQPQHF. The CDR3 nucleotides read TGTGCCAGTAGTAAGGGTACAGGGAAAAACAATCAGCCCCAGCATTTT.

The rearrangement uses TRBV6-1 and TRBJ2-6; D unclear. CDR1 and CDR2 (germline): MNHNS, SASEGT. With 10 bases removed from V and 1 base from J, the gap between germline ends came to 11 bases. This CDR3 has 14 residues. CDR3 nucleotides: TGTGCCACCCTGGCGCGGTCTGGGGCCAACGTCCTGACTTTC. Translated: CATLARSGANVLTF.

CDR3 nucleotide sequence: TGTGCCAGCACCGTTTCCCGCCTTACCAATGAGCAGTTCTTC. As protein: CASTVSRLTNEQFF. The chain couples TRBV2 to TRBJ2-1, with D unclear. This CDR3 contains 14 residues. Per germline, CDR1 SNHLY and CDR2 FYNNEI. The V and J ends lost 7 bases and 6 bases respectively, with 16 bases between them.

The sample holds a few counts of this clonotype. This rearrangement joins TRBV6-1 to TRBJ1-5; possible D gene TRBD1, 6 bases. The CDR3 loop spans 16 amino acids. Deletions cut 1 base from V and 0 bases from J, with 10 bases between. The germline V gene encodes CDR1 MNHNS and CDR2 SASEGT. This CDR3 reads CASSEGTAYSNQPQHF. DNA of the CDR3: TGTGCCAGCAGTGAAGGGACAGCATATAGCAATCAGCCCCAGCATTTT.

The chain has TRBV4-2 and TRBJ2-6; D possibly corresponds to TRBD2 (6 bases). CDR3 length: 18 amino acids. The germline V gene encodes CDR1 LGHNA and CDR2 YNFKEQ. V was cut by 1 base and J by 0 bases, with 13 bases left in between. CDR3 coding DNA: TGTGCCAGCAGCCAAGTCGGAGGGACCAGCTCTGGGGCCAACGTCCTGACTTTC. This encodes CASSQVGGTSSGANVLTF.

This sequence joins TRBV27 and TRBJ2-5, with a weak D call TRBD1 (6 bases). Per germline, CDR1 MNHEY and CDR2 SMNVEV (reference sequence). The CDR3 is made up of 13 amino acids. Trimming shortened V by 3 bases and J by 4 bases, and 9 bases separated the two germline ends. The CDR3: CASSLTGRETQYF. DNA of the CDR3: TGTGCCAGCAGTTTGACAGGCAGAGAGACCCAGTACTTC.

This chain links TRBV29-1 with TRBJ2-3; TRBD1 matches at 8 bases. The V and J ends lost 4 bases and 2 bases, in that order; junction bases with no gene match: 8. The CDR3 runs to 15 residues. Germline CDR1 reads SQVTM; CDR2 reads ANQGSEA. The CDR3 region has the DNA TGCAGCGTTGCCTTTGGACAGGGATACACAGATACGCAGTATTTT. Protein sequence: CSVAFGQGYTDTQYF.